The clone carrying this TCR beta chain was counted between two and nine times. This entry comes from a study of technical replicates of blood from a handful of donors. Measured with immunoSEQ multiplex PCR; TCRdb has only the in-frame clones, and not every one. The sample comprises some 63,000 clones, just under 90% of which are singletons, and roughly 5.2% rests with the top ten. This CDR3 is 18 amino acids long. Germline-derived CDR1 and CDR2 are LGHNA and YNFKEQ. The V gene end was trimmed by 3 bases and the J gene end by 0 bases; junction bases not matched to a gene: 7. Sequencing was carried out using PBMCs. The sequence came from a human donor in good health. Some clones in this sample may be carry-over from other donors' samples. V gene TRBV4-2 combines with J gene TRBJ2-1; 11 bases align to TRBD2. The CDR3 DNA reads as TGTGCCAGCAGCCAGCTGCCTAGCGGGGGGCACTCCTACAATGAGCAGTTCTTC. This gives the protein CASSQLPSGGHSYNEQFF.